A single sample is the source of the 2 T cell receptor beta chains below, sequenced in a study of T cells in localized non-small cell lung cancer. TCRdb's copy holds only in-frame clones and misses some; the assay was immunoSEQ multiplex PCR. This table holds about 33,000 clones, approximately 87% found once. The sample here was peripheral blood, taken before any cancer treatment. The receptors were gathered from a man between 40 and 75 years old with stage I lung adenocarcinoma.

The count of this clone is one. The junction shows a germline mismatch at one end, possibly a read error. V gene TRBV5-6 combines with J gene TRBJ1-1, with TRBD1 identical over 10 bases. CDR1 and CDR2 (germline): SGHDT, YYEEEE. There are 12 residues in the CDR3. CDR3 nucleotides: TGTGCCGGCAGACAGGGGGCGGGTGAAGCTTTCTTT. Amino acids: CAGRQGAGEAFF.

CDR3 DNA: TGTGCCAGCAGCCCGAGTTCGACAGGGTACAGGTACGAGCAGTACTTC. Protein product: CASSPSSTGYRYEQYF. This chain uses TRBV7-2 with TRBJ2-7; 7 bases are shared with TRBD1. The germline V gene encodes CDR1 SGHTA and CDR2 FQGNSA. V dropped 5 bases and J dropped 4; count of bases not matched to a gene: 14. The CDR3 consists of 16 residues.